This T cell receptor (beta chain) was recovered during a study of cytomegalovirus exposure and HLA in healthy donors. Study information: Unique TCR beta sequences numbering around 110 million came from approximately 180 million T cells in an earlier analysis.

Germline assignment: CDR1 SGHAT and CDR2 FQNNGV. The CDR3 is 14 residues long. V was clipped by 5 bases and J by 3 bases; unmatched bases: 6. Study-wide results and limits: An apparent linkage of common viral pathogens to several of the most significant clusters emerged in a later analysis. Association with HLA alleles at 0.05 false discovery rate was found for approximately 18,000 TCR beta sequences in a later analysis.

Use of 60 Vbeta and 13 Jbeta primers characterized the PCR. Only in-frame clones appear in the TCRdb table, and some are missing; sequencing was by immunoSEQ multiplex PCR. The profile shows about 200,000 clones, around 84% of them singletons. A word on this clone: The antigen is unknown.

The chain carries TRBV11-2 and TRBJ2-5, with 7 bases matching TRBD1. The sample comprised PBMCs. The receptor comes from a woman in her late teens or twenties in good health and CMV-seronegative. The CDR3 spells CASSRGTVEETQYF. CDR3 DNA sequence: TGTGCCAGCAGCCGAGGGACAGTAGAAGAGACCCAGTACTTC.